This T cell receptor (beta chain) was sequenced in a study of graft-versus-host responses after intestinal transplantation. The overall study: Recipients underwent multivisceral, liver-intestinal, or isolated intestinal transplants. Findings of the study overall: Recipient bone marrow held GvH clones, some seen earlier in ileum or blood.

Germline loops: CDR1 SNHLY, CDR2 FYNNEI. V shed 8 bases and J shed 0 bases, with 8 bases lying between them. The CDR3 runs to 12 residues. For this clone: The antigen remains unidentified.

Clones were sequenced by immunoSEQ multiplex PCR, and TCRdb holds only the in-frame ones, with some missing. The sample includes about 97,000 clones, more than 80% of them seen just once. The sequenced sample was PBMCs, obtained around 450 days after intestinal transplant. The chain recombines TRBV2 with TRBJ2-7, with no clear D. The receptor was isolated from a human patient who received an intestinal transplant, so some T cells may come from the graft donor. The CDR3 coding sequence is TGTGCCAGCGGCCAGAGCTCCTACGAGCAGTACTTC. This translates into CASGQSSYEQYF.